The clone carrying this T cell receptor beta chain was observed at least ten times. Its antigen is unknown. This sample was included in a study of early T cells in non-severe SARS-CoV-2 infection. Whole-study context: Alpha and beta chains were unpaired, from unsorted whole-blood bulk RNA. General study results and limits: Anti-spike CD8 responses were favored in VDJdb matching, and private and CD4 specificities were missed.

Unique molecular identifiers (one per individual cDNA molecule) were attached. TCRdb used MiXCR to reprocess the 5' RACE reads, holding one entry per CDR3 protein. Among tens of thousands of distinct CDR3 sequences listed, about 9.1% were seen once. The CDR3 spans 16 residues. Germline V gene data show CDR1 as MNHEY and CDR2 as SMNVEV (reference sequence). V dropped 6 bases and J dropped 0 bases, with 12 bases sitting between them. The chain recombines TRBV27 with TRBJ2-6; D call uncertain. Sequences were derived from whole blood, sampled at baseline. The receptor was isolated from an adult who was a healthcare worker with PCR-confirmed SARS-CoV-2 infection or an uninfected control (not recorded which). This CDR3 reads CASSPRRLSGANVLTF. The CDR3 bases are TGTGCCAGCAGCCCCAGACGCCTCTCTGGGGCCAACGTCCTGACTTTC.